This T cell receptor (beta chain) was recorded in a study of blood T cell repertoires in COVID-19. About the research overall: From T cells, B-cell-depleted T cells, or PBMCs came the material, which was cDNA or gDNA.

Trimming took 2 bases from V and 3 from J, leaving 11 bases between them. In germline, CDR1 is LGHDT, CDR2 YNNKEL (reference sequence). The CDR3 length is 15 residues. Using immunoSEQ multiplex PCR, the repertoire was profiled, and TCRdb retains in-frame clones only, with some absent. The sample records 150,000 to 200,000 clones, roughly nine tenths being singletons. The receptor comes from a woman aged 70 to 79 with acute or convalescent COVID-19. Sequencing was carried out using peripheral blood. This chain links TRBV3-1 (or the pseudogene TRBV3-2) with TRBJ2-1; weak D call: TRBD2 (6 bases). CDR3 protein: CASSQNSGVYNEQFF. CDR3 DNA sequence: TGTGCCAGCAGCCAAAATTCGGGGGTCTACAATGAGCAGTTCTTC.